This T cell receptor beta chain was identified during a study of T cells in Graves' hyperthyroidism and ophthalmopathy. The study, taken as a whole, reports: Stable hyperthyroidism and ophthalmopathy were separated using 13 V-J signatures.

Amplified TCR beta CDR3 regions came from RNA transcripts. HTBI primers were employed in a first-round RT-PCR of the TCR CDR3. TCRdb ran MiXCR on the multiplex PCR reads and lists one entry per CDR3 protein. The table includes approximately 430,000 distinct CDR3 sequences, around 16% detected once. Germline V gives CDR1 SGHAT, CDR2 FQNNGV. CDR3 length equals 16 residues. The V and J ends lost 3 bases and 6 bases, in that order; junction bases with no gene match: 8. This clonotype came up many times. Its antigen is undetermined. The rearrangement joins TRBV11-2 to TRBJ2-3; 11 nucleotides align to TRBD2. This TCR derives from a woman younger than 30 with Graves' hyperthyroidism. Sequencing used blood. The CDR3 DNA reads TGTGCCAGCAGCTTTAGTAGCGGGGGGGCAGGGGATACGCAGTATTTT. It translates to CASSFSSGGAGDTQYF. The full variable domain, with the rest looked up from reference TRBV11-2 and TRBJ2-3, is EAGVAQSPRYKIIEKRQSVAFWCNPISGHATLYWYQQILGQGPKLLIQFQNNGVVDDSQLPKDRFSAERLKGVDSTLKIQPAKLEDSAVYLCASSFSSGGAGDTQYFGPGTRLTVL.